A selection of T cell receptor beta chains follows, all from one sample in a study of identical twins. TCRdb independently ran MiXCR on the 5' RACE reads; one entry per CDR3 protein. The table shows around 490,000 distinct CDR3 sequences, with about 16% occurring only once. These data were also reused for a study on yellow fever vaccine responses in identical twins.

The specimen was CD4+ T cells sorted from blood. The receptor source for this set is a woman in her late teens or twenties in good health. CDR3s leave out the opening cysteine and the closing phenylalanine or tryptophan.

v_gene: TRBV4-2
CDR3aa: ASSQGGTGGGSEAF

v_gene: TRBV5-1
CDR3aa: ASSYRSSGTLNEQF

v_gene: TRBV2
CDR3aa: ASSEALRQTKSYEQY

v_gene: TRBV5-5
CDR3aa: ASSASHDRRAGELF

v_gene: TRBV20-1
CDR3aa: SARPSGKGGELF

v_gene: TRBV7-8
CDR3aa: ASSQPQTLTDTQY

v_gene: TRBV6-1
CDR3aa: ASSESLPRETQY

v_gene: TRBV10-2
CDR3aa: ASRTAMQDQPQH

v_gene: TRBV3-1
CDR3aa: ASSLRQVNEQF

v_gene: TRBV3-1
CDR3aa: ASTQLFHPGGNTEAF

v_gene: TRBV18
CDR3aa: ASSLGTLELQTQY

v_gene: TRBV12-5
CDR3aa: ASGSDGYEQY

v_gene: TRBV9
CDR3aa: ASSWTSEATGELF

v_gene: TRBV7-9
CDR3aa: ASSSSGRGDEQF

v_gene: TRBV5-1
CDR3aa: ASCARGEETQY

v_gene: TRBV7-9
CDR3aa: ASSLGGLDTEAF

v_gene: TRBV24-1
CDR3aa: ATRNTGDSTDTQY

v_gene: TRBV14
CDR3aa: ASSFQEAGADTQY

v_gene: TRBV12-3/TRBV12-4
CDR3aa: ASSLEASGGHEQF